The sequence of this T cell receptor beta chain was determined in a study of cytomegalovirus exposure and HLA in healthy donors. Trimming took 0 bases from V and 6 from J, leaving 9 bases between them. The CDR3 sequence is 13 residues long. CDR1 and CDR2 (germline): GTSNPN, SVGIG (reference sequence). Only in-frame clones appear in the TCRdb table, and some are missing; sequencing was by immunoSEQ multiplex PCR. Found here are around 150,000 clones, roughly nine tenths of them singletons; the top ten hold 0.6% to 0.85%. The sequenced material came from PBMCs. The chain employs TRBV30 and TRBJ1-5; no clear D. The origin of this receptor is a man between 18 and 35 years old in good health and CMV-seronegative. The CDR3 nucleotides read TGTGCCTGGAGTGTAGGAAGCGGTCAGCCCCAGCATTTT. Translating it yields CAWSVGSGQPQHF.